The 5 T cell receptor beta chains presented below share a single source sample, sequenced in a study of cytomegalovirus exposure and HLA in healthy donors. Primers for the PCR totalled 60 Vbeta and 13 Jbeta. Measured with immunoSEQ multiplex PCR; TCRdb has only the in-frame clones, and not every one. The sample gives hundreds of thousands of clones, 72% of which show up once; under 3% is in the top ten. The sequenced sample consisted of PBMCs. These receptor sequences come from a female donor in good health and CMV-seronegative.

This chain uses TRBV7-2 with TRBJ2-3; TRBD1 agrees at 7 bases. This CDR3 comprises 15 residues. V lost 5 bases to trimming and J lost 2 bases; unmatched junction nucleotides: 7. Per the germline V gene, CDR1 is SGHTA and CDR2 is FQGNSA. DNA of the CDR3: TGTGCCAGCAGCACCCTACAGGGGTCCACAGATACGCAGTATTTT. Translation: CASSTLQGSTDTQYF. The full variable domain, rest sourced from reference TRBV7-2 and TRBJ2-3, is GAGVSQSPSNKVTEKGKDVELRCDPISGHTALYWYRQSLGQGLEFLIYFQGNSAPDKSGLPSDRFSAERTGGSVSTLTIQRTQQEDSAVYLCASSTLQGSTDTQYFGPGTRLTVL.

The V gene is TRBV19, the J gene TRBJ1-1; 10 bases map to TRBD1. Germline trimming cut 5 bases from V and 2 bases from J; bases unmatched to any gene: 5. Germline V gene data show CDR1 as LNHDA and CDR2 as SQIVND (reference sequence). The CDR3 extends over 15 amino acids. CDR3 amino acids: CASSGRDRGNTEAFF. The CDR3 DNA sequence: TGTGCCAGTAGTGGCCGGGACAGGGGCAACACTGAAGCTTTCTTT.

The chain couples TRBV30 to TRBJ2-5, with D maybe TRBD1 (5 bases). TRBJ2-7 explains the end of the DNA better; the J call may be wrong. This CDR3 contains 17 residues. Germline-derived CDR1 and CDR2 are GTSNPN and SVGIG (reference sequence). Written as DNA, the CDR3 is TGTGCCTGGAGTTTAATCCCGATGCAGGGTCGTGGACACGAGCAGTACTTC. Amino acids: CAWSLIPMQGRGHEQYF.

The chain is built from TRBV30 and TRBJ2-6, with D perhaps matching TRBD2 (5 bases). The CDR3 is 15 residues long. Per germline, CDR1 GTSNPN and CDR2 SVGIG (reference sequence). Trimming took 4 bases from V and 0 from J, leaving 10 bases between them. CDR3 in amino acids: CAWTAAPSGANVLTF. CDR3 nucleotides: TGTGCCTGGACAGCGGCTCCCTCTGGGGCCAACGTCCTGACTTTC. The whole variable domain, filled in from reference TRBV30 and TRBJ2-6, reads SQTIHQWPATLVQPVGSPLSLECTVEGTSNPNLYWYRQAAGRGLQLLFYSVGIGQISSEVPQNLSASRPQDRQFILSSKKLLLSDSGFYLCAWTAAPSGANVLTFGAGSRLTVL.

The CDR3 reads CASSELSNEEQYF. The CDR3 region has the DNA TGTGCCAGCAGTGAATTAAGCAATGAGGAGCAGTACTTC. This chain links TRBV25-1 with TRBJ2-7; unclear D gene. Germline CDR1 reads MGHDK; CDR2 reads SYGVNS. This CDR3 has 13 amino acids. The V and J ends lost 1 base and 7 bases respectively, with 11 bases between them.